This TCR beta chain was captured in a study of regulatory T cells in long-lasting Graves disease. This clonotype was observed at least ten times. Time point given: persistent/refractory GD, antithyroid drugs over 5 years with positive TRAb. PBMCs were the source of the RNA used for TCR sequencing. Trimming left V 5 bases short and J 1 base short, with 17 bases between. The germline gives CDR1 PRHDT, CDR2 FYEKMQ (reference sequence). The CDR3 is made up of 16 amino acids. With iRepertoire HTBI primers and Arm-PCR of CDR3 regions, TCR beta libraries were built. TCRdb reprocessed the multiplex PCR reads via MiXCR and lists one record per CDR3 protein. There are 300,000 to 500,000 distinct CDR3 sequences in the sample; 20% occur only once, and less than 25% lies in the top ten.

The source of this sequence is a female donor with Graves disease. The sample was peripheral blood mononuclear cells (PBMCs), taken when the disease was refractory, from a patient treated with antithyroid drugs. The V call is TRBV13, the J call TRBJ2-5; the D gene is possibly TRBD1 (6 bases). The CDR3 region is CASSPGWGRGQETQYF. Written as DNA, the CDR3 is TGTGCCAGCAGCCCGGGGTGGGGCAGGGGCCAAGAGACCCAGTACTTC.